A selection of T cell receptor beta chains follows, all from one sample in a study of shared clonotypes between healthy human individuals. The assay was immunoSEQ multiplex PCR, and TCRdb's table has in-frame clones only and misses some. The data hold just over 2,000,000 clones, with about 95% observed a single time. Sequenced: naive CD4+ T cells sorted from blood. The receptors come from a man aged 18-30 years in good health. Each CDR3 is given with its conserved first and last residue. Each record gives: D gene, J gene, V gene, clone size, CDR3 protein, CDR3 DNA. D genes are given only for firm matches. Size is stated for part of the rows, as once, few or many counts, or as a class when the clone is expanded.

NA | TRBJ1-4 | TRBV19 | NA | CASSKAISHEKLFF | TGTGCCAGTAGTAAGGCGATCTCCCATGAAAAACTGTTTTTT
NA | TRBJ2-7 | TRBV7-2 | NA | CASTPDGSYEQYF | TGTGCCAGCACCCCAGACGGCTCCTACGAGCAGTACTTC
NA | TRBJ2-2 | TRBV30 | NA | CAGYWSGELFF | TGTGCCGGGTATTGGTCCGGGGAGCTGTTTTTT
NA | TRBJ2-3 | TRBV2 | once | CASSPFVVPDTQYF | TGTGCCAGCAGCCCGTTCGTGGTACCAGATACGCAGTATTTT
NA | TRBJ2-3 | TRBV7-9 | NA | CASSKPAGTVTDTQYF | TGTGCCAGCAGCAAACCGGCGGGTACCGTCACAGATACGCAGTATTTT
TRBD1 | TRBJ2-7 | TRBV10-3 | few | CAIGTAYEQYF | TGTGCCATCGGGACAGCCTACGAGCAGTACTTC
TRBD1 | TRBJ2-7 | TRBV5-4 | NA | CASSPWDRVYEQYF | TGTGCCAGCAGCCCATGGGACAGAGTTTACGAGCAGTACTTC
TRBD2 | TRBJ2-1 | TRBV9 | NA | CASSVAGGNNEQFF | TGTGCCAGCAGCGTAGCGGGAGGGAACAATGAGCAGTTCTTC
NA | TRBJ2-5 | TRBV7-9 | NA | CASSLHSDQETQYF | TGTGCCAGCAGCCTGCATAGCGACCAAGAGACCCAGTACTTC
TRBD1 | TRBJ2-1 | TRBV28 | NA | CASPMGQTYNEQFF | TGTGCCAGCCCTATGGGACAGACTTACAATGAGCAGTTCTTC
TRBD2 | TRBJ2-7 | TRBV5-4 | NA | CASSPPGGEQYF | TGTGCCAGCAGCCCCCCCGGGGGGGAGCAGTACTTC
NA | TRBJ1-3 | TRBV5-1 | NA | CASSLDQGSGNTIYF | TGCGCCAGCAGCTTGGACCAAGGAAGTGGAAACACCATATATTTT
NA | TRBJ1-1 | TRBV25-1 | once | CASSESLMSRREAFF | TGTGCCAGCAGTGAATCCTTGATGTCCCGGAGGGAAGCTTTCTTT
NA | TRBJ1-1 | TRBV4-1 | NA | CASSQGIGGHTEAFF | TGCGCCAGCAGCCAAGGTATTGGGGGGCACACTGAAGCTTTCTTT
NA | TRBJ1-1 | TRBV11-2 | once | CASSFTIRNTEAFF | TGTGCCAGCAGCTTTACCATTAGGAACACTGAAGCTTTCTTT
NA | TRBJ2-2 | TRBV5-1 | NA | CASSLSVGMGTGELFF | TGCGCCAGCAGCTTGAGTGTCGGGATGGGGACCGGGGAGCTGTTTTTT
NA | TRBJ1-2 | TRBV30 | NA | CAWSRTGPTNYGYTF | TGTGCCTGGAGTAGGACTGGCCCTACTAACTATGGCTACACCTTC
NA | TRBJ1-6 | TRBV6-1 | NA | CASTRWKDNSPLHF | TGTGCCAGCACGAGGTGGAAGGATAATTCACCCCTCCACTTT
NA | TRBJ2-3 | TRBV18 | NA | CASSPVLQATDTQYF | TGTGCCAGCTCACCCGTATTACAAGCAACAGATACGCAGTATTTT
NA | TRBJ2-3 | TRBV9 | NA | CASSVERDSTDTQYF | TGTGCCAGCAGCGTAGAGCGAGACAGCACAGATACGCAGTATTTT
NA | TRBJ2-7 | TRBV5-1 | NA | CASSLAGQRSSYEQYF | TGCGCCAGCAGCTTGGCCGGGCAGAGGAGCTCCTACGAGCAGTACTTC
TRBD1 | TRBJ1-2 | TRBV11-2 | few | CASSQAGGYGYTF | TGTGCCAGCAGCCAAGCAGGGGGCTATGGCTACACCTTC
TRBD2 | TRBJ2-2 | TRBV9 | NA | CASRSPGLANTGELFF | TGTGCCAGCAGAAGCCCGGGACTAGCTAACACCGGGGAGCTGTTTTTT
TRBD1 | TRBJ2-5 | TRBV5-1 | NA | CASAPGQKETQYF | TGCGCCAGCGCCCCGGGACAGAAAGAGACCCAGTACTTC
TRBD2 | TRBJ2-3 | TRBV7-9 | NA | CASSLAVGGRTDTQYF | TGTGCCAGCAGCTTAGCAGTGGGAGGGAGGACAGATACGCAGTATTTT
TRBD1 | TRBJ2-7 | TRBV27 | NA | CASSLFGRGLKDYEQYF | TGTGCCAGCAGTTTGTTCGGTAGGGGGCTAAAGGACTACGAGCAGTACTTC
NA | TRBJ1-2 | TRBV2 | NA | CASNIGVAEGYTF | TGTGCCAGCAACATCGGGGTGGCTGAAGGCTACACCTTC
NA | TRBJ1-6 | TRBV2 | NA | CASGMGGPYNSPLHF | TGTGCCAGCGGGATGGGGGGCCCCTATAATTCACCCCTCCACTTT
TRBD1 | TRBJ1-5 | TRBV6-1 | NA | CAISFRDRGVQPQHF | TGTGCCATCAGCTTCCGGGACAGGGGGGTTCAGCCCCAGCATTTT
NA | TRBJ1-5 | TRBV6-5 | NA | CASKRGVDNQPQHF | TGTGCCAGCAAAAGAGGGGTGGATAATCAGCCCCAGCATTTT
TRBD2 | TRBJ2-4 | TRBV4-1 | NA | CASSQDLLAGANIQYF | TGCGCCAGCAGCCAAGATCTCCTAGCGGGAGCCAACATTCAGTACTTC
TRBD2 | TRBJ2-7 | TRBV5-1 | NA | CASSSLAGQSYEQYF | TGCGCCAGCAGCTCATTAGCGGGGCAGTCCTACGAGCAGTACTTC
TRBD2 | TRBJ2-1 | TRBV7-2 | NA | CASKGLANEQFF | TGTGCCAGCAAGGGACTAGCGAATGAGCAGTTCTTC
NA | TRBJ2-3 | TRBV2 | NA | CASTKGQGTDTQYF | TGTGCCAGCACAAAGGGGCAGGGAACAGATACGCAGTATTTT
NA | TRBJ1-6 | TRBV9 | few | CASSVEESGRGTLHF | TGTGCCAGCAGCGTAGAAGAATCGGGGCGAGGGACCCTCCACTTT
TRBD1 | TRBJ2-3 | TRBV5-1 | NA | CASSLQPGQGEDTQYF | TGCGCCAGCAGCTTACAACCGGGACAGGGGGAAGATACGCAGTATTTT
TRBD1 | TRBJ2-3 | TRBV10-3 | NA | CAISESRQGRDTQYF | TGTGCCATCAGTGAGTCCCGACAGGGAAGAGATACGCAGTATTTT
NA | TRBJ2-7 | TRBV27 | NA | CASTYEQCF | TGTGCCAGCACCTACGAGCAGTGCTTC
TRBD1 | TRBJ1-5 | TRBV15 | NA | CATSRGQRDRGRLSNQPQHF | TGTGCCACCAGCAGGGGACAACGGGACAGGGGGAGGTTAAGCAATCAGCCCCAGCATTTT
TRBD2 | TRBJ2-3 | TRBV19 | NA | CASSIALAGGVDTQYF | TGTGCCAGTAGTATCGCACTAGCGGGAGGGGTAGATACGCAGTATTTT
TRBD2 | TRBJ2-5 | TRBV25-1 | NA | CASSVTSGSGKETQYF | TGTGCCAGCAGTGTGACTAGCGGGAGCGGTAAGGAGACCCAGTACTTC
TRBD2 | TRBJ2-1 | TRBV9 | NA | CASSVAGTSGGTYNEQFF | TGTGCCAGCAGCGTGGCTGGGACTAGCGGGGGGACCTACAATGAGCAGTTCTTC
NA | TRBJ2-7 | TRBV25-1 | NA | CASTPSGGTYEQYF | TGTGCCAGCACCCCTTCCGGCGGGACCTACGAGCAGTACTTC